This T cell receptor (beta chain) was found in a study of breast tumors, draining lymph nodes, adjacent tissues. Study conclusions and caveats: Tumor TCR diversity was below lymph nodes but above nontumor tissue.

This clonotype appeared many times. What it binds is not known. Samples came from axillary lymph nodes draining the breast cancer. In TCRdb, the multiplex PCR reads were re-called with MiXCR into one record per CDR3 protein. Altogether 200,000 or so distinct CDR3 sequences are present, about 32% being singletons, with the ten largest covering around 4.5%. CDR3 length: 16 residues. V lost 0 bases and J lost 1; bases outside the gene matches: 5. Per germline, CDR1 SGDLS and CDR2 YYNGEE. The chain recombines TRBV9 with TRBJ2-3; the match to TRBD2 covers 7 bases. The clonotype was recovered from a female donor with breast cancer. Some clones in this sample may be carry-over from other donors' samples. The sequencing input was axillary lymph node tissue. For the CDR3, the DNA is TGTGCCAGCAGCGTAGATAGCGGGCCAGGCACAGATACGCAGTATTTT. Amino acid sequence: CASSVDSGPGTDTQYF.